This TCR beta chain derives from a study of CD8 T cells in Susac syndrome. Study overall: Within the group of sequenced Susac syndrome patients, about 6 had active disease and about eight were in remission.

The CDR3 is made up of 15 amino acids. From germline, CDR1 is LGHDT and CDR2 YNNKEL (reference sequence). The germline V and J ends were trimmed by 4 bases and 2 bases, with 12 bases remaining between them. cDNA came from about 0.5 to 1 ug RNA primed by random hexamers. TCRdb itself ran the immunoSEQ multiplex PCR reads through MiXCR, one entry per CDR3 protein. Among approximately 94,000 distinct CDR3 sequences listed, approximately 95% were seen once. TCR beta sequencing covered blood CD8+ and CD4+ T cells. Recently defined diagnostic criteria for definite or probable disease were fulfilled by Susac syndrome patients. Both CD4+ and CD8+ T cells were negatively isolated, and TEMRA cells underwent FACS enrichment.

Specimen: CD8+ T cells from PBMCs. This chain uses TRBV3-1 with TRBJ2-1; a weak D match, TRBD1 (6 bases). This receptor was identified in a human donor with Susac syndrome. The CDR3 loop is CASSRGRVTYNEQFF. DNA for the CDR3: TGTGCCAGCAGCCGGGGGCGGGTGACCTACAATGAGCAGTTCTTC.